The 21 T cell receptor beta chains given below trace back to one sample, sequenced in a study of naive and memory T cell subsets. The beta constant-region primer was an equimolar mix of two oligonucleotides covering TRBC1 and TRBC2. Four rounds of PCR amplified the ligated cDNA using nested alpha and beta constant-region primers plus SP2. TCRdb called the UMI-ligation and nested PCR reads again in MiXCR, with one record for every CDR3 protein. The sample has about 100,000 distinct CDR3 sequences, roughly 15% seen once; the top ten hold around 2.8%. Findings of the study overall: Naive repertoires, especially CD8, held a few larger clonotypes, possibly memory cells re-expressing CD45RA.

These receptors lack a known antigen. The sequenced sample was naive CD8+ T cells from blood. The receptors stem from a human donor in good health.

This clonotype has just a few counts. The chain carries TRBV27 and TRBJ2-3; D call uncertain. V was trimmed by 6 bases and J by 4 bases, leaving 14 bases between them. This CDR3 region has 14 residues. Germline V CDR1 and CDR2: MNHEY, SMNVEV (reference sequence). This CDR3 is CASSDPYLADTQYF. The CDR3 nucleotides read TGTGCCAGCAGCGACCCTTACCTGGCAGATACGCAGTATTTT.

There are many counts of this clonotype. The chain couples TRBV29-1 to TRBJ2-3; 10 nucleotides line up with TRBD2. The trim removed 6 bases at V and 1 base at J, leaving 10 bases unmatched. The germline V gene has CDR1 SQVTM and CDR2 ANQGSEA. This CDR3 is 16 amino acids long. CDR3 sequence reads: CSVLAGAVVGTDTQYF. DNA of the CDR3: TGCAGCGTCCTAGCGGGGGCCGTCGTCGGCACAGATACGCAGTATTTT.

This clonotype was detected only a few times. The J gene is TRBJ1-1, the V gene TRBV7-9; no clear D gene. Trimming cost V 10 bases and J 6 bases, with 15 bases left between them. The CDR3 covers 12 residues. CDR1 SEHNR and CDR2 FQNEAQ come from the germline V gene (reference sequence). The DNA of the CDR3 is TGTGCCACTATACCAGGAGGTGCTGAAGCTTTCTTT. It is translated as CATIPGGAEAFF.

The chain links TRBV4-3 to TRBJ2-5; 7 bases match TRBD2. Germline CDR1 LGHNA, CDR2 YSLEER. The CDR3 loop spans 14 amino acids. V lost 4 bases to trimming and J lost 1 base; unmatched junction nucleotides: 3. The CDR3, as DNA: TGCGCCAGCAGCCGGGAGGGATTCCAAGAGACCCAGTACTTC. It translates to CASSREGFQETQYF.

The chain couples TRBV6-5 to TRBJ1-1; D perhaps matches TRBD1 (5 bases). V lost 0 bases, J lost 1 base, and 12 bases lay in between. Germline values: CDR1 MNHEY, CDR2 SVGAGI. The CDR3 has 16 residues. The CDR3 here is CASSYSPGRENTEAFF. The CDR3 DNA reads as TGTGCCAGCAGTTACTCGCCGGGCAGGGAGAACACTGAAGCTTTCTTT.

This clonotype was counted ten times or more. CDR3 amino acids: CASSPDLGQGDPDNQPQHF. The DNA of the CDR3 is TGTGCCAGCAGCCCCGACTTGGGACAGGGAGACCCAGACAATCAGCCCCAGCATTTT. The rearrangement links TRBV12-3 or TRBV12-4 to TRBJ1-5, with TRBD1 identical over 9 bases. The CDR3 totals 19 residues. Trimming at V came to 6 bases and at J to 3 bases, leaving 18 bases not matched to a gene.

CDR3 sequence (DNA): TGTGCCAGCAGCTCTACCCGGGACCCAACGCCCGGGGAGCTGTTTTTT. Its protein is CASSSTRDPTPGELFF. The chain uses TRBV7-9 and TRBJ2-2; D might be TRBD1 or TRBD2, each matching 5 bases. Per the germline V gene, CDR1 is SEHNR and CDR2 is FQNEAQ (reference sequence). V was clipped by 4 bases and J by 6 bases, with 18 bases between them. The CDR3 loop spans 16 amino acids. Filled out from reference TRBV7-9 and TRBJ2-2, the complete variable domain reads DTGVSQNPRHKITKRGQNVTFRCDPISEHNRLYWYRQTLGQGPEFLTYFQNEAQLEKSRLLSDRFSAERPKGSFSTLEIQRTEQGDSAMYLCASSSTRDPTPGELFFGEGSRLTVL.

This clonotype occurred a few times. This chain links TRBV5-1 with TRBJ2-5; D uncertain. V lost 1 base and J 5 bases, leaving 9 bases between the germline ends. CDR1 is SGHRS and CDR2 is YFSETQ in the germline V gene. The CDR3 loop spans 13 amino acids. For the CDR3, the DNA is TGCGCCAGCAGCTTGTTTACGCAGGAGACCCAGTACTTC. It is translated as CASSLFTQETQYF.

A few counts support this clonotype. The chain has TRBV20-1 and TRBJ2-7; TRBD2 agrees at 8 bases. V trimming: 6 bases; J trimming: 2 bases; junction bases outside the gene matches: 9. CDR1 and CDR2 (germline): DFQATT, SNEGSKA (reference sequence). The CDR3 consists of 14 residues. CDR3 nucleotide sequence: TGCAGTGCCGCCCCCCTGCGGGAGGCCTACGAGCAGTACTTC. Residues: CSAAPLREAYEQYF.

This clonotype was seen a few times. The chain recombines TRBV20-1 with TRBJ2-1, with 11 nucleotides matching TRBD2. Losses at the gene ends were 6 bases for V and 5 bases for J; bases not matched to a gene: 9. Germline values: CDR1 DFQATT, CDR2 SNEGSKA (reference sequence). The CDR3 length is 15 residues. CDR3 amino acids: CSAEPGTSGHNEQFF. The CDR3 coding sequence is TGCAGTGCCGAACCCGGGACTAGCGGTCACAATGAGCAGTTCTTC.

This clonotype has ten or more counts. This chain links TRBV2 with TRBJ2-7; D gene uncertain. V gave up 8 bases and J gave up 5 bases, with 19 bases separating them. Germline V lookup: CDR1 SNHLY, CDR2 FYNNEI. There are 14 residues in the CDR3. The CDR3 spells CASGLPSWGNEQYF. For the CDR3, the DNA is TGTGCCAGCGGGTTGCCGAGTTGGGGAAACGAGCAGTACTTC.

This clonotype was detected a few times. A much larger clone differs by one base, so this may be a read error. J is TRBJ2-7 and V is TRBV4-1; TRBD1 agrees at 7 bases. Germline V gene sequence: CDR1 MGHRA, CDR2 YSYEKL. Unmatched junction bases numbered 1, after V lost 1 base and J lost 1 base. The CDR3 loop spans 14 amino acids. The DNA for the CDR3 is TGCGCCAGCAGCCAAGGACAGGGTTCCTACGAGCAGTACTTC. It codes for CASSQGQGSYEQYF.

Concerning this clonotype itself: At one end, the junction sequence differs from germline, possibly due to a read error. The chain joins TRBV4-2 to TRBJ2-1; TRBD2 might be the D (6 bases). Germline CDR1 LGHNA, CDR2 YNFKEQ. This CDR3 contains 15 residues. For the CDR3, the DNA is TGTGCCGGCAGCCAAGATGGGGGGACCAGCAGTGAGCAGTTCTTC. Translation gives CAGSQDGGTSSEQFF.

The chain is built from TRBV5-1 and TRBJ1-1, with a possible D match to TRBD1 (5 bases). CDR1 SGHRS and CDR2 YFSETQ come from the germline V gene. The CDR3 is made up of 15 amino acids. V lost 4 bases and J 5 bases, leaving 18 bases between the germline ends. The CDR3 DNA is TGCGCCAGCAGCACCTGGACGGAGAGGGGTACTGAAGCTTTCTTT. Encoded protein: CASSTWTERGTEAFF.

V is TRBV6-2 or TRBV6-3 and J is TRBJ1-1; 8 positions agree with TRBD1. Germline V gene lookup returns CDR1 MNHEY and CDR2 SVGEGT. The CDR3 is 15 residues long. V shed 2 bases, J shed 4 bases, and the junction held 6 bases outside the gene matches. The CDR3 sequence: CASSYTGTGATEAFF. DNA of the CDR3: TGTGCCAGCAGTTACACCGGGACAGGCGCCACTGAAGCTTTCTTT.

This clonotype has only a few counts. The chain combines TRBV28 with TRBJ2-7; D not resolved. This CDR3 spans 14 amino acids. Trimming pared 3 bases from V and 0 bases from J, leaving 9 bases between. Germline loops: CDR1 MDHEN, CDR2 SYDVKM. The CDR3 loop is CASSFDPTSYEQYF. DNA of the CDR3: TGTGCCAGCAGTTTTGACCCTACCTCCTACGAGCAGTACTTC. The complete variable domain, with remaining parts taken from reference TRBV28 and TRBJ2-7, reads DVKVTQSSRYLVKRTGEKVFLECVQDMDHENMFWYRQDPGLGLRLIYFSYDVKMKEKGDIPEGYSVSREKKERFSLILESASTNQTSMYLCASSFDPTSYEQYFGPGTRLTVT.

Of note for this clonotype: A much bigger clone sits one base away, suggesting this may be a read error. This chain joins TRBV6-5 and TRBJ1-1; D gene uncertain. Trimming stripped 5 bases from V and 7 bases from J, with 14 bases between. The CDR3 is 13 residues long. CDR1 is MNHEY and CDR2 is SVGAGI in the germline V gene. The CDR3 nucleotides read TGTGCCAGCAGTAACCTAGAAGGGAGTGAAGCTTTCTTT. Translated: CASSNLEGSEAFF.

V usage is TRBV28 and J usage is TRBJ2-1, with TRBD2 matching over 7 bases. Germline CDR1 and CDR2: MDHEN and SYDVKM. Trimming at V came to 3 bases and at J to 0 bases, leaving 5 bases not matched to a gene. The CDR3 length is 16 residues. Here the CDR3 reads CASSFGEGSSYNEQFF. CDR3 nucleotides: TGTGCCAGCAGTTTCGGGGAGGGGAGCTCCTACAATGAGCAGTTCTTC.

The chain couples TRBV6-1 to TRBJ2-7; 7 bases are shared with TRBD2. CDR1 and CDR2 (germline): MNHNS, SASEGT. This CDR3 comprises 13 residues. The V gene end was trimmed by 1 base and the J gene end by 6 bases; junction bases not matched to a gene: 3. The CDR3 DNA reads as TGTGCCAGCAGTGAAGTGGGAGGGTTCGAGCAGTACTTC. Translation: CASSEVGGFEQYF.

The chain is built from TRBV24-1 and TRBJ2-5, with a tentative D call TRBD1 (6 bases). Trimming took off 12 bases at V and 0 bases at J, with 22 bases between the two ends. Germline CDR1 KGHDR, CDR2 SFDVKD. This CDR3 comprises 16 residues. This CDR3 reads CASHFTSDRNQETQYF. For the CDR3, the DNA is TGTGCCTCACACTTCACTTCCGACAGGAACCAAGAGACCCAGTACTTC.

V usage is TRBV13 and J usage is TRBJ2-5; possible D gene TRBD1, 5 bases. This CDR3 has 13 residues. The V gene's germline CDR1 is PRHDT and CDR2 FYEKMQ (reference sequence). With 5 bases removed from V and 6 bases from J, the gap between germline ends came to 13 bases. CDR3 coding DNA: TGTGCCAGCAGCGAACAGGAAACGAAGACCCAGTACTTC. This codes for CASSEQETKTQYF.